Listed below are T cell receptor beta chains from one sample, sequenced in a study of human T cells and chemical hapten exposure. TCRdb re-called the RACE reads through MiXCR, storing one row per CDR3 protein. The sample shows 90,000 to 110,000 distinct CDR3 sequences, under 35% of them seen only once. The specimen was whole blood, collected in connection with sensitization to the hapten diphenylcyclopropenone (DPC). The receptors originated from a man aged 40-55 years with alopecia areata. Some clones in this sample may be carry-over from other donors' samples. Each CDR3 is given with its conserved first and last residue. A D gene is named only where the DNA matches it firmly. Size is stated for part of the rows, as once, few or many counts, or as a class when the clone is expanded.

cdr3_length,v_call,j_call,clone_size,d_call,cdr3_nt,cdr3_aa
14,TRBV29-1,TRBJ1-5,many,-,TGCAGCGTTAGGTCCCACGGAAGCAATCAGCCCCAGCATTTT,CSVRSHGSNQPQHF
15,TRBV20-1,TRBJ2-3,-,-,TGCAGTGCCCCACAACGGCAGGGGACTTTAGATACGCAGTATTTT,CSAPQRQGTLDTQYF
15,TRBV13,TRBJ2-3,once,TRBD2,TGTGCCAGCAGCTTTGTAGCGGGGGGCACAGATACGCAGTATTTT,CASSFVAGGTDTQYF
16,TRBV6-6,TRBJ1-1,-,-,TGTGCCAGCAGTTGGGCGGCCGTAGGTGGGAACACTGAAGCTTTCTTT,CASSWAAVGGNTEAFF
11,TRBV29-1,TRBJ2-3,-,-,TGCAGCGTGCCTTTGGCAGATACGCAGTATTTT,CSVPLADTQYF
17,TRBV20-1,TRBJ2-3,-,TRBD2,TGCAGTGCTATGCTCGAACTAGCGGGAGGGCTGACAGATACGCAGTATTTT,CSAMLELAGGLTDTQYF
15,TRBV11-2,TRBJ2-5,-,TRBD2,TGTGCCAGCAGCGTTGACGGCGGGAGGGCCGAGACCCAGTACTTC,CASSVDGGRAETQYF
18,TRBV6-5,TRBJ2-2,few,TRBD1,TGTGCCAGCAGTTCCATCTCAAGGAGACAGGGTAACACCGGGGAGCTGTTTTTT,CASSSISRRQGNTGELFF
16,TRBV18,TRBJ2-5,-,TRBD2,TGTGCCAGCTCACCACAACTGACTAGCGGCCAAGAGACCCAGTACTTC,CASSPQLTSGQETQYF
15,TRBV5-1,TRBJ2-7,-,TRBD1,TGCGCCAGCAGCTTTGGACAGGGGGCCTCCTACGAGCAGTACTTC,CASSFGQGASYEQYF
17,TRBV6-5,TRBJ2-1,-,-,TGTGCCAGCAGTTACTCGACCTTGGTAGCGGCCTACAATGAGCAGTTCTTC,CASSYSTLVAAYNEQFF
16,TRBV20-1,TRBJ2-2,-,-,TGCAGTGCTCCGTCCGTCAGTAATAGTCGCACCGGGGAGCTGTTTTTT,CSAPSVSNSRTGELFF
17,TRBV11-2,TRBJ2-3,-,TRBD2,TGTGCCAGCAACCTAGGGGCCCTAGCGGGAGGGCCAGATACGCAGTATTTT,CASNLGALAGGPDTQYF
14,TRBV6-1,TRBJ2-5,-,TRBD2,TGTGCCAGCAAGGAACTAGCGGGAAAGGAGACCCAGTACTTC,CASKELAGKETQYF
14,TRBV12-3/TRBV12-4,TRBJ2-7,-,-,TGTGCCAGCAGTTTAATGACAGGATCCTACGAGCAGTACTTC,CASSLMTGSYEQYF
14,TRBV9,TRBJ2-7,few,TRBD1,TGTGCCAGCAGCGTCGGGACAGGCCCCTACGAGCAGTACTTC,CASSVGTGPYEQYF
13,TRBV6-5,TRBJ2-5,few,TRBD1,TGTGCCAGTTCCTGGACAGGCCAAGAGACCCAGTACTTC,CASSWTGQETQYF
14,TRBV4-2,TRBJ2-5,few,-,TGTGCCAGCAGCCAAGCGGGCTTTCAAGAGACCCAGTACTTC,CASSQAGFQETQYF
17,TRBV7-9,TRBJ2-1,-,TRBD2,TGTGCCAGCAGCTTAGGTGGGCTAGCGGGAGGTTTGGATGAGCAGTTCTTC,CASSLGGLAGGLDEQFF
13,TRBV20-1,TRBJ1-4,-,TRBD1,TGCAGTGCTAGAACAGGGGGCCTTGAAAAACTGTTTTTT,CSARTGGLEKLFF
15,TRBV14,TRBJ2-1,few,-,TGTGCCAGCAGCCAAGTCGGGAAATGGTACAATGAGCAGTTCTTC,CASSQVGKWYNEQFF
15,TRBV6-5,TRBJ2-3,-,TRBD2,TGTGCCAGCAGCCGCCAGGGACGGGAGGCAGATACGCAGTATTTT,CASSRQGREADTQYF
13,TRBV25-1,TRBJ2-5,-,-,TGTGCCAGCCGTTCGACAGGGAGGGAGACCCAGTACTTC,CASRSTGRETQYF
13,TRBV4-3,TRBJ1-2,few,-,TGCGCCAGCAGCCAAGAACGGGGGTATGGCTACACCTTC,CASSQERGYGYTF
14,TRBV10-3,TRBJ1-3,-,-,TGTGCCATCTTGGACAGACCCTCTGGAAACACCATATATTTT,CAILDRPSGNTIYF
11,TRBV7-2,TRBJ1-5,-,-,TGTGCCAGCAGCGGGGCGGGGGCCCAGCATTTT,CASSGAGAQHF
12,TRBV7-2,TRBJ2-1,-,-,TGTGCCAGCAGTATGACCCGCGAGGAGCAGTTCTTC,CASSMTREEQFF
16,TRBV28,TRBJ2-7,-,-,TGTGCCAGCAGTAGCTCCCCGGGACACTACTCCTACGAGCAGTACTTC,CASSSSPGHYSYEQYF
16,TRBV20-1,TRBJ2-7,-,TRBD2,TGCAGTGCTAGTAGTCTGGTGACTAGCGGGTTCTACGAGCAGTACTTC,CSASSLVTSGFYEQYF
16,TRBV12-3/TRBV12-4,TRBJ1-5,-,-,TGTGCCAGCAGTTTAGCGGCCAGGGGCGAATTTCAGCCCCAGCATTTT,CASSLAARGEFQPQHF
14,TRBV29-1,TRBJ1-5,few,TRBD1,TGCAGCGTTGCTGACAGGGGAACGGGGCAGCCCCAGCATTTT,CSVADRGTGQPQHF
15,TRBV20-1,TRBJ2-7,few,TRBD2,TGCAGTGCTAGAGACGGCGGGAGGGCTGGGTACGAGCAGTACTTC,CSARDGGRAGYEQYF
13,TRBV7-2,TRBJ2-5,few,TRBD2,TGTGCCAGCAGCAGGGAGGGATTCGGGGCCCAGTACTTC,CASSREGFGAQYF